This T cell receptor (beta chain) was identified in a study of identical twins. CDR3 length: 10 amino acids. In germline, CDR1 is MDHEN, CDR2 SYDVKM. V gave up 4 bases and J gave up 5 bases, with 2 bases separating them. This clonotype was detected many times. Unique molecular identifiers were present on the cDNA, and a universal primer site came from template switching. TCRdb reprocessed the 5' RACE reads with MiXCR, giving one entry per CDR3 protein. The sample consists of about 890,000 distinct CDR3 sequences, about 12% of them appearing once. Separately, the same data were catalogued under a study of yellow fever vaccine responses in identical twins.

This sequence originates from a young woman in good health. Sequencing was carried out using PBMCs. The V gene is TRBV28, the J gene TRBJ1-1; no reliable D call. In DNA form, the CDR3 reads TGTGCCAGCAGTTGGACTGAAGCTTTCTTT. It translates to CASSWTEAFF.